This T cell receptor (beta chain) was found in a study of blood T cell repertoires in COVID-19. This clone was seen once. The CDR3 totals 19 residues. Germline loops: CDR1 SGDLS, CDR2 YYNGEE. V was pared by 3 bases and J by 0 bases, with 11 bases of the junction left unmatched. In the authors' methods: Amplification with reference gene primers provided the estimates of nucleated cell counts. Produced via immunoSEQ multiplex PCR; TCRdb's table is partial and in-frame only. The DNA gave D and trimming, while V, J and clone size come from that table. The sample includes over 200,000 clones, about 86% of them seen just once.

The rearrangement uses TRBV9 and TRBJ1-4, with TRBD1 matching 10 bases. The specimen was peripheral blood. The source of this sequence is a man in his forties or fifties with active or convalescent COVID-19. The DNA for the CDR3 is TGTGCCAGCAGCGGACGACAGGGGGCAAGCTTTGCAACTAATGAAAAACTGTTTTTT. It codes for CASSGRQGASFATNEKLFF.